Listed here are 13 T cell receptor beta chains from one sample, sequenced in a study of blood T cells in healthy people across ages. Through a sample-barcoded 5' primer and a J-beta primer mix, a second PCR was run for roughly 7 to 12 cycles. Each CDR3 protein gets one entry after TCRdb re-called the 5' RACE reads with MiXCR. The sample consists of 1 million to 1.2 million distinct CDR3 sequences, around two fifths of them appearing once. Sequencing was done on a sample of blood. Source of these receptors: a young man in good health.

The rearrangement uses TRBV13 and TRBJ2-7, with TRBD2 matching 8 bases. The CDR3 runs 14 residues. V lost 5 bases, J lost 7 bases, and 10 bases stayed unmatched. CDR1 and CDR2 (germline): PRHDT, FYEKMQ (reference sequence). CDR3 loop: CASSPRTSRNEQYF. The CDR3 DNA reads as TGTGCCAGCAGCCCCCGGACTAGCCGGAATGAGCAGTACTTC.

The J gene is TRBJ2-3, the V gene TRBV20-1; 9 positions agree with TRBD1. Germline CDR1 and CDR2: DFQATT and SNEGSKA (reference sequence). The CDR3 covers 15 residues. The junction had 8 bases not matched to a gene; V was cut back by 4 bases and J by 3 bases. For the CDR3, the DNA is TGCAGTGCTACCACCGCGGACAGGGGAACAGATACGCAGTATTTT. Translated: CSATTADRGTDTQYF.

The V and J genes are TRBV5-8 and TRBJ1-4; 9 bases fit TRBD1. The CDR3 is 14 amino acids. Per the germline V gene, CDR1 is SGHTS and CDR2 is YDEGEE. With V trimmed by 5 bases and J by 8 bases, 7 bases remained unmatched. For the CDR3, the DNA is TGTGCCAGCAGTCGAACAGGGGGCGGCGAAAAACTGTTTTTT. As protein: CASSRTGGGEKLFF.

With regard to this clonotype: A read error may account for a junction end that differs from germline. In DNA form, the CDR3 reads TGTGTCAGCAGCCTAATAGCGGGCACCAGCTCCTACAATGAGCAGTTCTTC. This codes for CVSSLIAGTSSYNEQFF. The rearrangement joins TRBV9 to TRBJ2-1, with 7 bases matching TRBD2. Germline V gene lookup returns CDR1 SGDLS and CDR2 YYNGEE. CDR3 length: 17 residues. Using reference TRBV9 and TRBJ2-1 for the parts outside the CDR3, the full variable domain is DSGVTQTPKHLITATGQRVTLRCSPRSGDLSVYWYQQSLDQGLQFLIQYYNGEERAKGNILERFSAQQFPDLHSELNLSSLELGDSALYFCVSSLIAGTSSYNEQFFGPGTRLTVL.

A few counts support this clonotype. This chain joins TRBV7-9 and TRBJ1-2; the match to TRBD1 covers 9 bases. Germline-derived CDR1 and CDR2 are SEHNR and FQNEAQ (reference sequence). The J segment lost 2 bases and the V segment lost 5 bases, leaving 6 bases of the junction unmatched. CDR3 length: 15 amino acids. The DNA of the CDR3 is TGTGCCAGCAGCCCAGAGGACAGGGGCAACTATGGCTACACCTTC. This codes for CASSPEDRGNYGYTF.

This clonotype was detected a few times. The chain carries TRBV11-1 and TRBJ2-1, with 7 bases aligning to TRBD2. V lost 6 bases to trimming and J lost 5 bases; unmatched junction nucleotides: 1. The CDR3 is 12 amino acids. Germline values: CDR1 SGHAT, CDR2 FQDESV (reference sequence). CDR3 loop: CASSGGDNEQFF. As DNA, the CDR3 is TGTGCCAGCAGTGGGGGGGACAATGAGCAGTTCTTC.

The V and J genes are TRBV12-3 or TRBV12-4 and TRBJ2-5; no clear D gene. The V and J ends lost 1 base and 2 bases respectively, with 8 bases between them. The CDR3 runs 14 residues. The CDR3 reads CASSLGAHQETQYF. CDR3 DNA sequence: TGTGCCAGCAGTTTAGGGGCGCATCAAGAGACCCAGTACTTC.

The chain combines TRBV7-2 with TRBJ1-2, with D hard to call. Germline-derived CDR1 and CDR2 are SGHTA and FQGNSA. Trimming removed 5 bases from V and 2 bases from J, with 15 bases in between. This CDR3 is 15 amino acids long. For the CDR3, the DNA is TGTGCCAGCAGCCCGAGCCGGGTGGGGAACTATGGCTACACCTTC. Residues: CASSPSRVGNYGYTF.

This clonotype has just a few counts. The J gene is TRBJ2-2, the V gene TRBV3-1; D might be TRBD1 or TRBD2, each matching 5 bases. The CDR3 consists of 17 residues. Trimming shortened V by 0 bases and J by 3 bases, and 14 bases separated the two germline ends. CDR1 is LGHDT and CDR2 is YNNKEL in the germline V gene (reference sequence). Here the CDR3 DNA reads TGTGCCAGCAGCCAAGATCGGGACGTCCATCACACCGGGGAGCTGTTTTTT. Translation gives CASSQDRDVHHTGELFF.

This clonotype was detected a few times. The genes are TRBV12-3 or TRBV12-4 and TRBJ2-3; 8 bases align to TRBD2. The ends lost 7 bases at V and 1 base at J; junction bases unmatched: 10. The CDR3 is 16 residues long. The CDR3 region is CASNPDRGGRTDTQYF. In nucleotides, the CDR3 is TGTGCCAGCAACCCCGATCGCGGGGGGCGCACAGATACGCAGTATTTT.

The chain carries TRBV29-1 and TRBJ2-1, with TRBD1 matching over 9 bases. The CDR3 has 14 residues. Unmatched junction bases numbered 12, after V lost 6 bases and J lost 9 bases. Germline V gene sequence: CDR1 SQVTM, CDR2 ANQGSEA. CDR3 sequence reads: CSVGGTGPIAEQFF. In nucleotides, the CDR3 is TGCAGCGTAGGAGGGACAGGGCCGATTGCTGAGCAGTTCTTC.

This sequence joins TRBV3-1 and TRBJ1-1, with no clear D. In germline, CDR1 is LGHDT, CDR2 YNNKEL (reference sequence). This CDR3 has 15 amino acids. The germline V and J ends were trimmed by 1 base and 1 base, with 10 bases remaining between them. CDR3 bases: TGTGCCAGCAGCCAAGTTGGTTGGGGGAACACTGAAGCTTTCTTT. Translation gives CASSQVGWGNTEAFF.

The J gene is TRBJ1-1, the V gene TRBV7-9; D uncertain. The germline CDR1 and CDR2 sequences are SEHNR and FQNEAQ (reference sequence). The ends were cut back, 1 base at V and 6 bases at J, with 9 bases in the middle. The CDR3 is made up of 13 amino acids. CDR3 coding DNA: TGTGCCAGCAGCTTAGGAGACTTATCTGAAGCTTTCTTT. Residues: CASSLGDLSEAFF.